Below, one T cell receptor (beta chain) is given with its context. The record originates from a study of cytomegalovirus exposure and HLA in healthy donors. Primers included in the PCR were 60 Vbeta and 13 Jbeta primers. The protocol was immunoSEQ multiplex PCR, while the TCRdb copy is restricted to in-frame clones and leaves out a portion. The sample has around 280,000 clones, around 90% seen once; the top ten hold roughly 2%. With 3 bases removed from V and 4 bases from J, the gap between germline ends came to 12 bases. The germline CDR1 and CDR2 sequences are MGHDK and SYGVNS. The CDR3 is 14 residues long.

This clonotype was obtained from a woman aged 18-35 years in good health and CMV-seronegative. The chain uses TRBV25-1 and TRBJ1-2, with D perhaps TRBD1 (6 bases). Source material: PBMCs. Written as DNA, the CDR3 is TGTGCCAGCAGTGAGACAGGAGATTTCTATGGCTACACCTTC. It translates to CASSETGDFYGYTF.